A single TCR beta chain is shown here with its context. The record originates from a study of technical replicates of blood from a few donors. The CDR3 is 15 residues long. Germline V gene sequence: CDR1 SGHDN, CDR2 FVKESK. J was trimmed by 4 bases and V by 0 bases; bases with no gene match: 4. Data came from immunoSEQ multiplex PCR; TCRdb stores just in-frame clones and leaves some out. The sample includes approximately 95,000 clones, 95% seen only once; the top ten take roughly 0.34%. The chain employs TRBV14 and TRBJ2-7, with 9 positions matching TRBD2. What was sequenced was T cells isolated from PBMCs. This TCR came from a human donor in good health. Written as DNA, the CDR3 is TGTGCCAGCAGCCAAGAGCTAGCGGGGCTATACGAGCAGTACTTC. Protein: CASSQELAGLYEQYF.